This TCR beta chain is drawn from a study of T cell changes during pregnancy in multiple sclerosis. Clones were sequenced by immunoSEQ multiplex PCR, and TCRdb holds only the in-frame ones, with some missing. Of around 88,000 clones in the sample, about 91% are singletons; the top ten hold about 2.5%. The CDR3 sequence is 16 residues long. CDR1 and CDR2 (germline): SNHLY, FYNNEI. The V and J ends lost 5 bases and 9 bases, in that order; junction bases with no gene match: 14. The TCR comes from a female donor in good health, enrolled as a control in a pregnancy study. The source was peripheral blood, collected after pregnancy. The gene calls are TRBV2 and TRBJ2-1; 9 nucleotides agree with TRBD2. The CDR3 reads CASSFELGLAFGEQFF. Written as DNA, the CDR3 is TGTGCCAGCAGTTTCGAGCTGGGACTAGCCTTCGGTGAGCAGTTCTTC.